The 10 T cell receptor beta chains below all came from one sample that was sequenced in a study of blood T cells in healthy people across ages. Primed by a sample-barcoded 5' primer and a J-beta primer mix, a second PCR proceeded for roughly 6 to 12 cycles. Each CDR3 protein is one row after TCRdb ran MiXCR on the 5' RACE reads. The table includes about 730,000 distinct CDR3 sequences, 35% to 45% detected once. Sequencing was done on a sample of blood. All receptors derive from a woman in her sixties or seventies in good health.

This chain uses TRBV29-1 with TRBJ1-1; the D is unclear. CDR1 SQVTM and CDR2 ANQGSEA come from the germline V gene. V was trimmed by 3 bases and J by 3 bases, leaving 5 bases between them. The CDR3 totals 11 residues. The CDR3 region is CSVDGDTEAFF. Here the CDR3 DNA reads TGCAGCGTTGATGGGGACACTGAAGCTTTCTTT.

This clonotype was seen only a few times. In DNA form, the CDR3 reads TGTGCCAGCAGTTCTACAGGGGGCCGGCAGCCCCAGCATTTT. This translates into CASSSTGGRQPQHF. The chain links TRBV6-2 or TRBV6-3 to TRBJ1-5; 9 positions agree with TRBD1. The V gene end was trimmed by 4 bases and the J gene end by 7 bases; junction bases not matched to a gene: 5. CDR3 length: 14 residues. Germline values: CDR1 MNHEY, CDR2 SVGEGT.

About this clonotype itself: Possible read error: a much larger clone is one base away. The chain recombines TRBV5-1 with TRBJ2-5, with D possibly TRBD2 on 7 matching bases. There are 14 residues in the CDR3. V was trimmed by 4 bases and J by 13 bases, leaving 23 bases between them. CDR1 and CDR2 from the germline V gene are SGHRS and YFSETQ. The CDR3 loop reads CASSPGGAFYERYF. The CDR3 region has the DNA TGCGCCAGCAGCCCTGGGGGGGCCTTCTACGAGCGGTACTTC.

A note on this clonotype: This may be a read error: a much more frequent sequence differs by one nucleotide. This sequence joins TRBV7-9 and TRBJ2-4; no definite D call. The ends were cut back, 4 bases at V and 13 bases at J, with 14 bases in the middle. Germline V gene sequence: CDR1 SEHNR, CDR2 FQNEAQ (reference sequence). The CDR3 is 12 residues long. CDR3 sequence (DNA): TGTGCCAGCAGCTCACTGGGCAAGGAGCAGTACTTC. Translation: CASSSLGKEQYF.

This clonotype came up many times. The chain employs TRBV7-3 and TRBJ2-1; D is unresolved. The germline V and J ends were trimmed by 1 base and 8 bases, with 12 bases remaining between them. Germline V CDR1 and CDR2: SGHTA, FQGTGA. CDR3 length: 14 amino acids. The CDR3 is CASSLSPANYEQFF. CDR3 DNA sequence: TGTGCCAGCAGCTTAAGTCCAGCTAATTATGAGCAGTTCTTC.

Note on this clonotype: A read error may produce the germline difference seen at one junction end. V and J are TRBV12-3 or TRBV12-4 and TRBJ2-1; a possible D gene is TRBD2 (5 bases). This CDR3 is built from 13 residues. In DNA, the CDR3 is TGTGCCAGCTACGAGGGAGTCTACAGTGAGCAGTTCTTC. As protein: CASYEGVYSEQFF.

This clonotype turned up a few times. This chain connects TRBV4-3 to TRBJ2-1; TRBD2 aligns across 8 bases. Trimming at V came to 8 bases and at J to 8 bases, leaving 14 bases not matched to a gene. The CDR3 consists of 15 residues. The germline CDR1 and CDR2 sequences are LGHNA and YSLEER. The CDR3 here is CASRRGGREWDEQFF. DNA of the CDR3: TGCGCCAGCCGCCGGGGGGGCCGGGAGTGGGATGAGCAGTTCTTC.

The chain has TRBV12-3 or TRBV12-4 and TRBJ2-7, with TRBD2 matching over 7 bases. The CDR3 totals 13 residues. After removal of 2 bases from V and 7 bases from J, the junction contained 5 bases not matched to a gene. The CDR3 bases are TGTGCCAGCAGTTTACGGACTAGTATAGAGCAGTACTTC. It codes for CASSLRTSIEQYF.

J is TRBJ2-1 and V is TRBV20-1; 10 nucleotides agree with TRBD2. Germline CDR1 is DFQATT and CDR2 is SNEGSKA (reference sequence). The CDR3 loop spans 15 amino acids. After removal of 6 bases from V and 5 bases from J, the junction contained 10 bases not matched to a gene. DNA of the CDR3: TGCAGTGCCGGTGGACTAGCGGAATCCAACAATGAGCAGTTCTTC. It specifies CSAGGLAESNNEQFF.

The chain carries TRBV18 and TRBJ1-2; 8 bases are a match to TRBD1. CDR3 size: 17 residues. V trimming: 0 bases; J trimming: 3 bases; junction bases outside the gene matches: 9. Germline CDR1 reads KGHSH; CDR2 reads LQKENI. This chain's CDR3 is CASSPPNFRGLDYGYTF. The CDR3, as DNA: TGTGCCAGCTCACCACCCAATTTCAGGGGGCTGGACTATGGCTACACCTTC.